The following is a T cell receptor beta chain sequence with its context. TCRdb keeps only in-frame clones here, not all; method: immunoSEQ multiplex PCR. Altogether tens of thousands of clones are present, about 97% being singletons, with the ten largest covering less than 0.2%. The sample belongs to a study of technical replicates of blood from several donors. CDR1 and CDR2 (germline): LNHDA, SQIVND (reference sequence). After removal of 5 bases from V and 7 bases from J, the junction contained 7 bases not matched to a gene. The length of the CDR3 is 14 residues. The chain links TRBV19 to TRBJ1-5; 8 bases fit TRBD1. Input material: T cells isolated from PBMCs. The sequence was obtained from a human donor in good health. The chain's CDR3 is CASSPGGYRQPQHF. In DNA, the CDR3 is TGTGCCAGTAGTCCAGGGGGCTATCGGCAGCCCCAGCATTTT.